These 18 T cell receptor beta chains came from one sample sequenced in a study of T cell changes during pregnancy in multiple sclerosis. Clones were read by immunoSEQ multiplex PCR, and TCRdb kept only the in-frame ones, dropping some. The repertoire has 85,000 to 120,000 clones, 80% to 95% of them found once; the top ten carry roughly 1.7%. The sequencing used peripheral blood, collected after pregnancy. The receptors shown here come from a female donor with multiple sclerosis, enrolled in a pregnancy study.

This chain links TRBV7-7 with TRBJ1-4, with 7 bases that match TRBD1. CDR1 is SSHAT and CDR2 is FNYEAQ in the germline V gene (reference sequence). J was trimmed by 5 bases and V by 5 bases; bases with no gene match: 8. The CDR3 is 15 residues long. Here the CDR3 reads CASSLHRGENEKLFF. The CDR3 DNA follows: TGTGCCAGCAGCCTCCACAGGGGCGAGAATGAAAAACTGTTTTTT.

V gene TRBV6-1 combines with J gene TRBJ1-5; 9 positions match TRBD1. J gave up 7 bases and V 6 bases, and 7 bases lay outside the gene matches. The CDR3 is 14 residues long. From germline, CDR1 is MNHNS and CDR2 SASEGT. DNA of the CDR3: TGTGCCAGCAGCGAGGACAGGGGCCCCCAGCCCCAGCATTTT. Its protein product is CASSEDRGPQPQHF.

The gene calls are TRBV5-1 and TRBJ1-2; D not certain. The germline gives CDR1 SGHRS, CDR2 YFSETQ. Trimming removed 4 bases from V and 8 bases from J, with 18 bases in between. This CDR3 comprises 14 residues. The CDR3 loop reads CASSPLGVGGGYTF. The CDR3 nucleotides are TGCGCCAGCAGCCCCCTCGGGGTAGGAGGGGGCTACACCTTC.

This clone has more than one count but fewer than ten. The genes are TRBV7-9 and TRBJ1-6, with 8 positions matching TRBD1. Germline loops: CDR1 SEHNR, CDR2 FQNEAQ (reference sequence). J was trimmed by 8 bases and V by 5 bases; bases with no gene match: 5. The CDR3 loop spans 14 amino acids. CDR3 sequence: CASSPDRDDSPLHF. The CDR3 DNA reads TGTGCCAGCAGCCCGGACAGGGATGATTCACCCCTCCACTTT.

This clone came up once. CDR3 bases: TGTGCCAGCAGCCACAAGGTAGGAAGAAGCGGAGCCAATGAGCAGTTCTTC. This gives the protein CASSHKVGRSGANEQFF. The V gene is TRBV4-2, the J gene TRBJ2-1; TRBD2 might be the D (5 bases). The V end lost 3 bases, the J end lost 6 bases, and 21 bases lay between the germline ends. This CDR3 is 17 amino acids long. Germline V gene sequence: CDR1 LGHNA, CDR2 YNFKEQ.

The genes are TRBV5-1 and TRBJ1-6; weak D call: TRBD1 (6 bases). This CDR3 is built from 15 residues. Germline CDR1 and CDR2: SGHRS and YFSETQ. The V gene lost 0 bases and the J gene lost 4 bases, with 8 bases spanning the gap. CDR3 nucleotide sequence: TGCGCCAGCAGCTTGGACAGGGCTTATAATTCACCCCTCCACTTT. Protein sequence: CASSLDRAYNSPLHF.

The V call is TRBV7-2, the J call TRBJ2-3, with TRBD2 matching over 7 bases. V gave up 4 bases and J gave up 8 bases; unmatched junction bases: 15. The CDR3 totals 16 residues. Germline V CDR1 and CDR2: SGHTA, FQGNSA. CDR3: CASSSNPRLADTTQYF. Here the CDR3 DNA reads TGTGCCAGCAGCTCAAATCCACGTCTAGCGGACACTACGCAGTATTTT.

The chain has TRBV7-6 and TRBJ2-2; TRBD2 agrees at 8 bases. V was pared by 5 bases and J by 4 bases, with 6 bases of the junction left unmatched. Germline lookup yields CDR1 SGHVS and CDR2 FNYEAQ. The CDR3 covers 15 residues. DNA of the CDR3: TGTGCCAGCAGCCAACCGGGGGGGAGCACCGGGGAGCTGTTTTTT. The encoded protein is CASSQPGGSTGELFF. Drawing the rest from reference TRBV7-6 and TRBJ2-2, the complete variable domain is GAGVSQSPRYKVTKRGQDVALRCDPISGHVSLYWYRQALGQGPEFLTYFNYEAQQDKSGLPNDRFSAERPEGSISTLTIQRTEQRDSAMYRCASSQPGGSTGELFFGEGSRLTVL.

V is TRBV10-1 and J is TRBJ1-5; D is unresolved. The V gene lost 8 bases and the J gene lost 3 bases, with 20 bases spanning the gap. Germline V gene lookup returns CDR1 WNHNN and CDR2 SYGVQD (reference sequence). The CDR3 loop spans 16 amino acids. The CDR3 loop is CASAGVGGLSNQPQHF. Written as DNA, the CDR3 is TGCGCCAGCGCCGGGGTCGGAGGGCTCTCCAATCAGCCCCAGCATTTT.

The V call is TRBV25-1, the J call TRBJ2-6, with TRBD1 matching over 9 bases. The V segment lost 6 bases and the J segment 0 bases; nucleotides outside the gene matches: 6. CDR3 length equals 17 residues. CDR1 and CDR2 (germline): MGHDK, SYGVNS. The CDR3 region has the DNA TGTGCCAGCAGCCTGACAGGGGGTGCCTCTGGGGCCAACGTCCTGACTTTC. Protein: CASSLTGGASGANVLTF.

The rearrangement links TRBV25-1 to TRBJ1-1; D may be TRBD1 (5 bases). CDR1 is MGHDK and CDR2 is SYGVNS in the germline V gene. The CDR3 extends over 15 amino acids. V gave up 5 bases and J gave up 3 bases, with 16 bases separating them. This CDR3 reads CASSPKVGGYTEAFF. Here the CDR3 DNA reads TGTGCCAGCAGTCCGAAAGTTGGGGGGTACACTGAAGCTTTCTTT.

This clone was picked up one time. The chain employs TRBV11-1 and TRBJ2-7, with D maybe TRBD1 (6 bases). Trimming removed 4 bases from V and 6 bases from J, with 16 bases in between. The CDR3 runs to 14 residues. CDR1 and CDR2 (germline): SGHAT, FQDESV (reference sequence). The CDR3 region is CASSSHRGQREQYF. The CDR3 DNA reads as TGTGCCAGCAGCTCCCATCGGGGACAACGCGAGCAGTACTTC.

The genes are TRBV30 and TRBJ2-2; 9 nucleotides align to TRBD1. V gave up 4 bases and J gave up 3 bases; unmatched junction bases: 9. The CDR3 contains 16 residues. The germline V gene has CDR1 GTSNPN and CDR2 SVGIG (reference sequence). The CDR3 loop is CAWTLAGTGHTGELFF. For the CDR3, the DNA is TGTGCCTGGACCCTCGCCGGGACAGGGCACACCGGGGAGCTGTTTTTT. The full variable domain, with the rest looked up from reference TRBV30 and TRBJ2-2, is SQTIHQWPATLVQPVGSPLSLECTVEGTSNPNLYWYRQAAGRGLQLLFYSVGIGQISSEVPQNLSASRPQDRQFILSSKKLLLSDSGFYLCAWTLAGTGHTGELFFGEGSRLTVL.

The chain has TRBV19 and TRBJ1-1; tentatively, D is TRBD1 (5 bases). The CDR3 has 15 amino acids. V lost 2 bases to trimming and J lost 0 bases, with 10 bases between them. The germline V gene encodes CDR1 LNHDA and CDR2 SQIVND (reference sequence). The DNA of the CDR3 is TGTGCCAGTAGTATACAGGGTTACATGAACACTGAAGCTTTCTTT. Residues: CASSIQGYMNTEAFF.

V and J are TRBV6-4 and TRBJ2-1; no clear D. Trimming took 4 bases from V and 8 from J, leaving 15 bases between them. This CDR3 has 14 amino acids. Germline V gene data show CDR1 as MRHNA and CDR2 as SNTAGT. The CDR3 bases are TGTGCCAGCAGTGTGACCCCAGGCCGGCATGAGCAGTTCTTC. Amino acids: CASSVTPGRHEQFF.

This chain links TRBV15 with TRBJ1-4; 8 bases map to TRBD1. Trimming removed 1 base from V and 8 bases from J; junction bases left unmatched: 6. CDR3 length: 15 amino acids. The germline gives CDR1 LNHNV, CDR2 YYDKDF (reference sequence). In DNA, the CDR3 is TGTGCCACCAGCAGAGGCTTACAGGGGGGGGAAAAACTGTTTTTT. The encoded protein is CATSRGLQGGEKLFF. The variable domain in full, with the rest retrieved from reference TRBV15 and TRBJ1-4, is DAMVIQNPRYQVTQFGKPVTLSCSQTLNHNVMYWYQQKSSQAPKLLFHYYDKDFNNEADTPDNFQSRRPNTSFCFLDIRSPGLGDTAMYLCATSRGLQGGEKLFFGSGTQLSVL.

This sequence joins TRBV5-1 and TRBJ2-2; perhaps TRBD2 as D (6 bases). V was shortened by 4 bases and J by 5 bases, with 15 bases between the two germline ends. Germline assignment: CDR1 SGHRS and CDR2 YFSETQ. CDR3 length: 15 residues. The CDR3 DNA sequence: TGCGCCAGCAGCGGCTCCCCTAGCGCTACCGGGGAGCTGTTTTTT. Its protein is CASSGSPSATGELFF.

The genes are TRBV19 and TRBJ2-7; 7 nucleotides agree with TRBD1. This CDR3 spans 14 amino acids. V was pared by 4 bases and J by 2 bases, with 5 bases of the junction left unmatched. Germline V gene sequence: CDR1 LNHDA, CDR2 SQIVND (reference sequence). This CDR3 is CASSTDRAAYEQYF. The CDR3 DNA reads TGTGCCAGTAGTACCGACAGGGCCGCCTACGAGCAGTACTTC. Full variable domain (remainder filled in from reference TRBV19 and TRBJ2-7): DGGITQSPKYLFRKEGQNVTLSCEQNLNHDAMYWYRQDPGQGLRLIYYSQIVNDFQKGDIAEGYSVSREKKESFPLTVTSAQKNPTAFYLCASSTDRAAYEQYFGPGTRLTVT.